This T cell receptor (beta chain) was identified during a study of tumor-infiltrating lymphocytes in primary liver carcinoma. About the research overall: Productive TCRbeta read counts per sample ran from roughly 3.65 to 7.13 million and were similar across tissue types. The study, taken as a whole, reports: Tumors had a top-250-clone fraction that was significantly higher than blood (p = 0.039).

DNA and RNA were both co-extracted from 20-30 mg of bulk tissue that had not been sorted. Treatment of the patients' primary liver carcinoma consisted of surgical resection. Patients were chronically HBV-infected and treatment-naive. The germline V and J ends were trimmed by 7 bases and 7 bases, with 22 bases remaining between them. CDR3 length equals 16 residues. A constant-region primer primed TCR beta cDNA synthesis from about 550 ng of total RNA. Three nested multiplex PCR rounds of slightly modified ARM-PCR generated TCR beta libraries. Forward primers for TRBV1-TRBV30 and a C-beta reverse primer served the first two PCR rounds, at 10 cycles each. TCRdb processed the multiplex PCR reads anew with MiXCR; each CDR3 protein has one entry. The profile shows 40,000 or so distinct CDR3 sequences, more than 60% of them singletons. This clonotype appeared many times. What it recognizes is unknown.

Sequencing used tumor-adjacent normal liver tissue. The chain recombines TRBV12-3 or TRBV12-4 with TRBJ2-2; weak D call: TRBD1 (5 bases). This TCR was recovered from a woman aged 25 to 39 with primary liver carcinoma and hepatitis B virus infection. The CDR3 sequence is CASKRLGQGKDGELFF. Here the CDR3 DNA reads TGTGCCAGCAAACGGTTGGGGCAGGGCAAGGACGGGGAGCTGTTTTTT.